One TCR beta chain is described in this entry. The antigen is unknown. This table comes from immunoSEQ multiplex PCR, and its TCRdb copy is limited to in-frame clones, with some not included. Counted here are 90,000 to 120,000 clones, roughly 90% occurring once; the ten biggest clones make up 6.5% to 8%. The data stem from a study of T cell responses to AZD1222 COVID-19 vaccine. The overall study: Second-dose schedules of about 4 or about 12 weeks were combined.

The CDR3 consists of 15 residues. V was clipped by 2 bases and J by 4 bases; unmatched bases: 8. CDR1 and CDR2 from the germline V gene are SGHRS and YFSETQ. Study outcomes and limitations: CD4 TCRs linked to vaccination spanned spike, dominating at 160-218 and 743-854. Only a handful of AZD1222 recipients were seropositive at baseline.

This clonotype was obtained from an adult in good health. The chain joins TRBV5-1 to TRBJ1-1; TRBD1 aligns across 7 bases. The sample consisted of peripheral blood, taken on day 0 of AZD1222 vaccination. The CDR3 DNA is TGCGCCAGCAGCTTCCTGACAGGGTCGGGCACTGAAGCTTTCTTT. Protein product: CASSFLTGSGTEAFF.